This TCR beta chain is drawn from a study of shared clonotypes between healthy human individuals. This clone was picked up one time. In the naive CD8 group, cells lacked CD45RO and were positively selected for CCR7, so terminally differentiated effector memory CD45RA+ cells were left out. This CDR3 is built from 16 residues. V was clipped by 2 bases and J by 2 bases; unmatched bases: 8. From germline, CDR1 is SEHNR and CDR2 FQNEAQ (reference sequence). The table came from immunoSEQ multiplex PCR; TCRdb's copy has only in-frame clones and leaves some out. The sample has more than 2 million clones; about 94% are singletons.

Sequencing was carried out using naive CD8+ T cells sorted from blood. The chain links TRBV7-9 to TRBJ2-7; TRBD1 aligns across 8 bases. This clonotype originated in a man aged 18 to 29 in good health. CDR3 in amino acids: CASSLPLPDRAYEQYF. The DNA for the CDR3 is TGTGCCAGCAGCTTACCACTCCCGGACAGGGCCTACGAGCAGTACTTC.